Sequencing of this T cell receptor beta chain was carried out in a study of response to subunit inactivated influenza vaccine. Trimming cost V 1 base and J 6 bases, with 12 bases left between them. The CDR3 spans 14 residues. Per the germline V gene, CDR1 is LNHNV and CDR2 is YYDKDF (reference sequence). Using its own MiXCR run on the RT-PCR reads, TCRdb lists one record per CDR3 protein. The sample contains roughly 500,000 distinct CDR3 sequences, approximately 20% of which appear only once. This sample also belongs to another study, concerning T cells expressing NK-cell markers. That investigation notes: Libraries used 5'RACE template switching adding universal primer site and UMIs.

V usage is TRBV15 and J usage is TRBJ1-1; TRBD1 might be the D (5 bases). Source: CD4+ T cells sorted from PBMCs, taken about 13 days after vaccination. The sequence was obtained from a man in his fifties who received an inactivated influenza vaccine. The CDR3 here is CATSRGGVTAEAFF. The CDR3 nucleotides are TGTGCCACCAGCAGAGGAGGGGTTACCGCTGAAGCTTTCTTT.